This section outlines one TCR beta chain sequence together with its context. This clone's antigen is unknown. Per-base qualities were not stored, and no clone one base away is much larger. RNA was extracted with the RNeasy kit and about 0.5 to 1 ug was reverse transcribed using random hexamers. The immunoSEQ multiplex PCR assay, which covers 54 Vbeta and 13 Jbeta segments, was used to amplify TCR beta CDR3 regions. PCR amplification bias was corrected using a synthetic template baseline for primer optimization and computational correction. In the original analysis: Reads were annotated to V, D and J genes according to IMGT and were analyzed with immunoSEQ Analyzer, with only productive sequences retained. Clonality was calculated as one minus the Shannon entropy normalized by log2 of the number of productive unique sequences. For each patient and control, public and private clones were evaluated within the 100 most prevalent clones. Susac-specific clones were defined as absent from healthy and MS cohorts, over a thousand published viral clones and other ImmuneACCESS disease sequences. TCRdb reanalyzed the raw reads on its own, using fastp at Q25 for trimming and MiXCR for clone calling, and kept in-frame beta chains. Under each unique CDR3 protein, matching rows form one entry showing the most common genes and DNA. TCRdb's processing, not the authors', yielded these V and J calls. The sample data list roughly 200,000 distinct CDR3 sequences, and 90% to 95% of these were observed just once. The ten largest clonotypes hold roughly 0.12% of the sample.

Peripheral blood CD8+ and CD4+ T cells from healthy donors, Susac syndrome patients and multiple sclerosis patients were profiled using high-throughput TCR beta sequencing. The Susac syndrome patients fulfilled recently defined diagnostic criteria for definite or probable disease. CD8+ TEMRA cells were enriched by FACS, while bulk CD8+ and CD4+ T cells were purified by magnetic negative isolation. Blood was drawn into EDTA tubes, processed within 24 hours, and PBMCs were isolated by density gradient centrifugation. PBMCs intended for TCR sequencing were cryopreserved in liquid nitrogen and were subsequently thawed in a 37 degrees C water bath. The sorted or isolated CD4+, CD8+ and CD8+ TEMRA cells reached a purity of at least 90%. V gives up 4 bases and J gives up 6 bases, and the segment between their germline ends measures 15 bases. The germline V gene sets CDR1 to SGHRS and CDR2 to YFSETQ. Inclusive of the bounding cysteine and phenylalanine, the CDR3 is 14 residues long. Here the CDR3 DNA is all that survives: 42 bases in frame from base 1.

This record belongs to a study of CD8 T cells in Susac syndrome (dated 2019 in TCRdb). Context from the whole study: Of the Susac syndrome patients who were sequenced, 8 or 9 were in clinical remission while 5 or 6 had clinically active disease. At blood withdrawal, Susac syndrome patients were therapy-naive, treated with corticosteroids (with IVIg additionally given to some), or treated with IVIg alone. Whether CD8+ T cell activation and differentiation in Susac syndrome was antigen driven was tested using repertoire sequencing.

On the study overall, not on this receptor specifically: In patients with Susac syndrome, the CD4+ T cell repertoire showed no detectable clonal expansion. The study acknowledged that relatively few individuals were included in the TCR sequencing and HLA analysis.

The origin of this receptor is a human donor with Susac syndrome. What was sequenced was CD4+ T cells from PBMCs. This chain is built from TRBV5-1 and TRBJ2-3; TRBD1 is possibly the D segment (5 matching bases). The nucleotide sequence reads TGCGCCAGCAGCAAGGACAACCCGCCGGATACGCAGTATTTT. Translated, it reads CASSKDNPPDTQYF.